What follows are 21 T cell receptor beta chains derived from one specimen sequenced in a study of blood T cell repertoires in COVID-19. Sequencing was performed with immunoSEQ multiplex PCR; in TCRdb, only in-frame clones are kept and a portion is missing. Altogether about 140,000 clones are present, over 60% being singletons, with the ten largest covering just under 3%. The sequencing sample was made of PBMCs or T cells enriched from blood (not recorded which). These receptors were obtained from a woman in her forties or fifties who had recovered from COVID-19.

This clone was detected only a few times. The CDR3 DNA reads as TGTGCCAGCTCACCATCCGACAGAGGAGTAAATCAGCCCCAGCATTTT. Its protein product is CASSPSDRGVNQPQHF. This chain links TRBV18 with TRBJ1-5; D is possibly TRBD1 (5 bases). The CDR3 is 16 residues long. Per germline, CDR1 KGHSH and CDR2 LQKENI. Trimming left V 2 bases short and J 4 bases short, with 15 bases between.

The chain is built from TRBV6-5 and TRBJ2-1; 9 bases map to TRBD2. Looked up from germline, CDR1 is MNHEY and CDR2 is SVGAGI. The CDR3 totals 15 residues. Trimming cost V 2 bases and J 10 bases; bases outside gene matches: 9. The CDR3 loop is CASSYVKTSGSEQFF. The CDR3 DNA reads TGTGCCAGCAGTTACGTGAAGACTAGCGGATCCGAGCAGTTCTTC.

This clone has a handful of counts. V and J are TRBV7-9 and TRBJ1-4; possible D gene TRBD1, 6 bases. The CDR3 is 15 amino acids. V gave up 5 bases and J gave up 8 bases, with 18 bases separating them. Looked up from germline, CDR1 is SEHNR and CDR2 is FQNEAQ (reference sequence). The CDR3 coding sequence is TGTGCCAGCAGCACCGACAGGCGGCTACGAGAAAAACTGTTTTTT. It is translated as CASSTDRRLREKLFF.

This chain's CDR3 is CASSGETGVLTEAFF. CDR3 in DNA: TGTGCCAGCAGCGGGGAGACAGGGGTTCTCACTGAAGCTTTCTTT. This chain joins TRBV5-6 and TRBJ1-1, with 8 bases that match TRBD1. Germline values: CDR1 SGHDT, CDR2 YYEEEE. This CDR3 comprises 15 residues. Trimming removed 4 bases from V and 4 bases from J; junction bases left unmatched: 9.

The V gene is TRBV11-2, the J gene TRBJ1-1, with D possibly matching TRBD1 (6 bases). The CDR3 extends over 14 amino acids. Per germline, CDR1 SGHAT and CDR2 FQNNGV. With 6 bases removed from V and 4 bases from J, the gap between germline ends came to 15 bases. DNA for the CDR3: TGTGCCAGCAGGATTGAAACAGGGACCACTGAAGCTTTCTTT. Residues: CASRIETGTTEAFF.

This chain connects TRBV19 to TRBJ1-6; unclear D gene. Germline V gene sequence: CDR1 LNHDA, CDR2 SQIVND (reference sequence). The CDR3 has 16 amino acids. Trimming removed 5 bases at V and 3 bases at J, with 14 bases between. The CDR3 sequence is CASSSIRQSYNSPLHF. CDR3 in DNA: TGTGCCAGTAGTTCGATCAGGCAAAGCTATAATTCACCCCTCCACTTT.

The chain recombines TRBV5-1 with TRBJ1-5; 11 bases agree with TRBD1. CDR1 and CDR2 (germline): SGHRS, YFSETQ. The junction had 3 bases not matched to a gene; V was cut back by 3 bases and J by 4 bases. There are 15 residues in the CDR3. CDR3 DNA: TGCGCCAGCAGCTGGACAGGGGGCGGGAATCAGCCCCAGCATTTT. Translation gives CASSWTGGGNQPQHF.

This chain joins TRBV28 and TRBJ1-2; D not certain. The length of the CDR3 is 13 residues. Trimming left V 6 bases short and J 2 bases short, with 10 bases between. CDR1 is MDHEN, CDR2 SYDVKM, per germline. CDR3 protein: CASSQTLNYGYTF. DNA for the CDR3: TGTGCCAGCAGCCAAACTCTGAACTATGGCTACACCTTC.

The chain links TRBV30 to TRBJ2-7, with 10 positions matching TRBD2. V lost 1 base, J lost 6 bases, and 3 bases stayed unmatched. The CDR3 runs 13 residues. The germline gives CDR1 GTSNPN, CDR2 SVGIG (reference sequence). Here the CDR3 reads CAWSASGSSEQYF. As DNA, the CDR3 is TGTGCCTGGAGTGCTAGCGGGAGTTCCGAGCAGTACTTC.

The chain carries TRBV30 and TRBJ1-2; 7 bases map to TRBD1. V was clipped by 3 bases and J by 0 bases; unmatched bases: 10. This CDR3 region has 16 residues. From germline, CDR1 is GTSNPN and CDR2 SVGIG (reference sequence). Written as DNA, the CDR3 is TGTGCCTGGAGGGGCGGGACAGACCCAGCTAACTATGGCTACACCTTC. Protein product: CAWRGGTDPANYGYTF.

The chain employs TRBV19 and TRBJ1-5; 10 bases align to TRBD1. CDR3 size: 16 residues. The J segment lost 3 bases and the V segment lost 5 bases, leaving 7 bases of the junction unmatched. Per germline, CDR1 LNHDA and CDR2 SQIVND (reference sequence). CDR3 coding DNA: TGTGCCAGTAGTTCCCAGACAGGGGGCGTCAATCAGCCCCAGCATTTT. It specifies CASSSQTGGVNQPQHF.

J is TRBJ2-7 and V is TRBV6-1; TRBD1 matches at 8 bases. With V trimmed by 1 base and J by 3 bases, 5 bases remained unmatched. Germline V lookup: CDR1 MNHNS, CDR2 SASEGT. The length of the CDR3 is 15 residues. DNA of the CDR3: TGTGCCAGCAGTGAAGAAAGCAGGGGGCACTACGAGCAGTACTTC. Protein: CASSEESRGHYEQYF.

This chain connects TRBV10-3 to TRBJ1-1; tentatively, D is TRBD1 (5 bases). Germline V lookup: CDR1 ENHRY, CDR2 SYGVKD. V shed 4 bases and J shed 1 base, with 10 bases lying between them. The CDR3 extends over 14 amino acids. For the CDR3, the DNA is TGTGCCATCAGTGTCGTGGACAAGAACACTGAAGCTTTCTTT. Translating gives CAISVVDKNTEAFF.

The gene calls are TRBV6-6 and TRBJ1-2; no firm D call. The germline CDR1 and CDR2 sequences are MNHNY and SVGAGI (reference sequence). Between the trimmed V and J ends, which lost 6 bases and 4 bases, there was a span of 15 bases. This CDR3 spans 14 amino acids. CDR3 coding DNA: TGTGCCAGCAGCCCCGTTGGGGAGGCCTATGGCTACACCTTC. The encoded protein is CASSPVGEAYGYTF.

This clone occurred a few times. The V and J genes are TRBV12-5 and TRBJ2-6, with 7 bases lining up with TRBD2. The CDR3 totals 17 residues. CDR1 and CDR2 from the germline V gene are LGHNT and FRNRAP. V was clipped by 5 bases and J by 2 bases; unmatched bases: 9. The CDR3 is CASGPGGPLPGANVLTF. The CDR3 DNA reads as TGTGCTAGTGGTCCGGGGGGACCCCTACCTGGGGCCAACGTCCTGACTTTC.

The V gene is TRBV7-9, the J gene TRBJ2-3; 12 bases match TRBD1. This CDR3 spans 18 amino acids. Germline loops: CDR1 SEHNR, CDR2 FQNEAQ (reference sequence). The ends lost 5 bases at V and 6 bases at J; junction bases unmatched: 15. This CDR3 reads CASSRRGQGALLPDTQYF. For the CDR3, the DNA is TGTGCCAGCAGCCGCCGGGGACAGGGGGCCCTTTTACCGGATACGCAGTATTTT.

This rearrangement joins TRBV9 to TRBJ1-6; D call uncertain. Looked up from germline, CDR1 is SGDLS and CDR2 is YYNGEE. The germline V and J ends were trimmed by 0 bases and 9 bases, with 7 bases remaining between them. CDR3 length equals 13 residues. CDR3 in DNA: TGTGCCAGCAGCGTAGGTTCGGGTTCACCCCTCCACTTT. It yields the protein CASSVGSGSPLHF.

The V and J genes are TRBV10-3 and TRBJ1-6; D gene uncertain. Germline V gene sequence: CDR1 ENHRY, CDR2 SYGVKD. This CDR3 comprises 14 residues. Trimming shortened V by 7 bases and J by 7 bases, and 14 bases separated the two germline ends. The CDR3 is CAIKNPGRNSPLHF. DNA of the CDR3: TGTGCCATCAAAAACCCGGGGAGGAATTCACCCCTCCACTTT.

The chain joins TRBV6-5 to TRBJ1-3; D ambiguous. The CDR3 has 15 residues. The V end was cut by 6 bases, the J end by 5 bases, with 17 bases between. Looked up from germline, CDR1 is MNHEY and CDR2 is SVGAGI. DNA for the CDR3: TGTGCCAGCAGCCCCCAAACTCCGTCTCGAAACACCATATATTTT. It translates to CASSPQTPSRNTIYF.

The chain couples TRBV4-2 to TRBJ1-2; tentatively, D is TRBD1 (5 bases). This CDR3 region has 14 residues. CDR1 is LGHNA and CDR2 is YNFKEQ in the germline V gene. Trimming removed 3 bases at V and 7 bases at J, with 15 bases between. In nucleotides, the CDR3 is TGTGCCAGCAGCCAGGGGAATCGGGGGAGTGGCTACACCTTC. Its translation: CASSQGNRGSGYTF.

The gene calls are TRBV11-2 and TRBJ2-3, with 10 bases matching TRBD2. Per germline, CDR1 SGHAT and CDR2 FQNNGV. The V and J ends lost 0 bases and 9 bases, in that order; junction bases with no gene match: 9. The CDR3 contains 16 residues. This chain's CDR3 is CASSLDLGASGGTQYF. For the CDR3, the DNA is TGTGCCAGCAGCTTAGATCTCGGGGCTAGCGGGGGAACGCAGTATTTT.